These T cell receptor beta chains were read from a single sample in a study of T cell responses to AZD1222 COVID-19 vaccine. Data came from immunoSEQ multiplex PCR; TCRdb stores just in-frame clones and leaves some out. Among fewer than 90,000 clones listed, about nine tenths were seen once. The sample consisted of peripheral blood, taken 28 days after the second AZD1222 dose. The receptors stem from an adult who received the AZD1222 COVID-19 vaccine. CDR3s include the opening cysteine and the closing phenylalanine or tryptophan. D genes are given only for firm matches. Not all rows give a size; the values are once, few, many and, for expanded clones, a class.

D: .; size: .; V: TRBV10-1; J: TRBJ2-1; CDR3: CASSRGTSEQFF; DNA: TGCGCCAGCAGCCGTGGGACGAGTGAGCAGTTCTTC
D: .; size: .; V: TRBV5-4; J: TRBJ1-5; CDR3: CASSLGQSNQPQHF; DNA: TGTGCCAGCAGCTTGGGGCAAAGCAATCAGCCCCAGCATTTT
D: .; size: .; V: TRBV29-1; J: TRBJ2-2; CDR3: CSVEDRTGELFF; DNA: TGCAGCGTCGAAGACAGAACTGGGGAGCTGTTTTTT
D: .; size: .; V: TRBV6-2/TRBV6-3; J: TRBJ1-4; CDR3: CASSPHSGLEKLFF; DNA: TGTGCCAGCAGCCCCCATTCGGGCCTTGAAAAACTGTTTTTT
D: .; size: .; V: TRBV6-5; J: TRBJ2-5; CDR3: CASSYGSETQYF; DNA: TGTGCCAGCAGTTACGGTTCAGAGACCCAGTACTTC
D: TRBD1; size: .; V: TRBV18; J: TRBJ2-3; CDR3: CASSQQGSTDTQYF; DNA: TGTGCCAGCTCTCAACAGGGGAGCACAGATACGCAGTATTTT
D: .; size: .; V: TRBV3-1/TRBV3-2; J: TRBJ1-4; CDR3: CASSQRMGDLEKLFF; DNA: TGTGCCAGCAGCCAAAGAATGGGGGACTTGGAAAAACTGTTTTTT
D: TRBD2; size: .; V: TRBV27; J: TRBJ2-1; CDR3: CASSFTSGFLRGNEQFF; DNA: TGTGCCAGCAGTTTCACTAGCGGGTTCCTCCGGGGCAATGAGCAGTTCTTC
D: .; size: .; V: TRBV6-6; J: TRBJ1-5; CDR3: CASSYSYSTGEPQHF; DNA: TGTGCCAGCAGTTACTCGTACAGTACCGGAGAGCCCCAGCATTTT
D: .; size: .; V: TRBV7-3; J: TRBJ2-5; CDR3: CASSFDQDGTQYF; DNA: TGTGCCAGCAGCTTTGACCAAGACGGGACCCAGTACTTC
D: .; size: .; V: TRBV7-3; J: TRBJ1-1; CDR3: CASSLQATGEAFF; DNA: TGTGCCAGCAGCTTGCAAGCGACAGGTGAAGCTTTCTTT
D: .; size: .; V: TRBV19; J: TRBJ2-2; CDR3: CASSIDGGRRTGELFF; DNA: TGTGCCAGTAGTATAGACGGGGGCCGGAGGACCGGGGAGCTGTTTTTT
D: .; size: .; V: TRBV30; J: TRBJ2-1; CDR3: CAWTGSNNEQFF; DNA: TGTGCCTGGACGGGCAGCAACAATGAGCAGTTCTTC
D: .; size: .; V: TRBV6-5; J: TRBJ2-3; CDR3: CASLFSGTDTQYF; DNA: TGTGCCAGCCTCTTTAGCGGCACAGATACGCAGTATTTT
D: TRBD2; size: few; V: TRBV2; J: TRBJ2-1; CDR3: CAFLRGGPSHRDEQFF; DNA: TGTGCCTTCCTGCGGGGGGGCCCCTCTCATCGCGATGAGCAGTTCTTC
D: TRBD1; size: .; V: TRBV7-9; J: TRBJ1-4; CDR3: CASSLRQGGEKGLSLFF; DNA: TGTGCCAGCAGCTTACGGCAGGGGGGCGAAAAGGGCCTATCACTGTTTTTT
D: .; size: .; V: TRBV27; J: TRBJ2-3; CDR3: CASSSPSQGRSTDTQYF; DNA: TGTGCCAGCAGTTCCCCCTCTCAGGGGAGGTCAACAGATACGCAGTATTTT
D: .; size: few; V: TRBV7-2; J: TRBJ2-3; CDR3: CASSSHRVGAGTDTQYF; DNA: TGTGCCAGCAGCTCCCACCGAGTGGGGGCGGGCACAGATACGCAGTATTTT
D: .; size: .; V: TRBV4-1; J: TRBJ2-3; CDR3: CASSQEVPGFYTDTQYF; DNA: TGCGCCAGCAGCCAAGAGGTTCCGGGCTTTTACACAGATACGCAGTATTTT
D: .; size: .; V: TRBV16; J: TRBJ2-6; CDR3: CASSPPGRNSGANVLTF; DNA: TGTGCCAGCAGCCCCCCGGGACGGAACTCTGGGGCCAACGTCCTGACTTTC
D: .; size: .; V: TRBV7-2; J: TRBJ1-5; CDR3: CASSLRGRGQPQHF; DNA: TGTGCCAGCAGCTTAAGGGGTAGGGGTCAGCCCCAGCATTTT
D: TRBD1; size: .; V: TRBV6-2/TRBV6-3; J: TRBJ2-7; CDR3: CASSFGQVSSYEQYF; DNA: TGTGCCAGCAGTTTCGGACAGGTTAGCTCCTACGAGCAGTACTTC
D: .; size: .; V: TRBV21-1; J: TRBJ2-7; CDR3: CASSKGAGGYHYEQYF; DNA: TGTGCCAGCAGCAAGGGAGCGGGGGGGTATCACTACGAGCAGTACTTC
D: TRBD1; size: .; V: TRBV7-8; J: TRBJ2-2; CDR3: CASSLDRSWGQGHAGELFF; DNA: TGTGCCAGCAGCTTAGATAGGTCCTGGGGACAGGGACACGCCGGGGAGCTGTTTTTT
D: .; size: .; V: TRBV11-1; J: TRBJ1-2; CDR3: CASSRNPRDFSGYTF; DNA: TGTGCCAGCAGCAGGAATCCCCGGGACTTTAGTGGCTACACCTTC
D: TRBD1; size: .; V: TRBV5-1; J: TRBJ2-5; CDR3: CASLDGTGVRETQYF; DNA: TGCGCCAGCCTGGATGGGACAGGGGTAAGGGAGACCCAGTACTTC
D: .; size: once; V: TRBV11-2; J: TRBJ1-2; CDR3: CASSLATEYGYTF; DNA: TGTGCCAGCAGCTTAGCCACAGAGTATGGCTACACCTTC
D: .; size: .; V: TRBV11-3; J: TRBJ1-2; CDR3: CASSLEGGARDGYTF; DNA: TGTGCCAGCAGCTTAGAAGGGGGGGCAAGGGATGGCTACACCTTC
D: .; size: once; V: TRBV6-4; J: TRBJ1-1; CDR3: CASSQDYGGTEAFF; DNA: TGTGCCAGCAGCCAAGATTACGGGGGCACTGAAGCTTTCTTT
D: .; size: .; V: TRBV4-3; J: TRBJ2-3; CDR3: CASSQDPGGGTDTQYF; DNA: TGCGCCAGCAGCCAAGATCCAGGCGGAGGAACAGATACGCAGTATTTT
D: TRBD1; size: .; V: TRBV19; J: TRBJ1-2; CDR3: CASSSDRINYGYTF; DNA: TGTGCCAGTAGTTCGGACAGGATTAACTATGGCTACACCTTC
D: .; size: .; V: TRBV6-5; J: TRBJ1-2; CDR3: CASSRDPNYGYTF; DNA: TGTGCCAGCAGTCGGGACCCTAACTATGGCTACACCTTC
D: TRBD1; size: .; V: TRBV4-3; J: TRBJ2-7; CDR3: CASSQRGQGFYEQYF; DNA: TGCGCCAGCAGCCAGCGGGGACAGGGGTTCTACGAGCAGTACTTC
D: .; size: .; V: TRBV28; J: TRBJ2-6; CDR3: CATRQAGSFSGANVLTF; DNA: TGTGCCACCCGACAGGCGGGCTCCTTCTCTGGGGCCAACGTCCTGACTTTC
D: TRBD1; size: .; V: TRBV19; J: TRBJ1-2; CDR3: CASNPGQLNYGYTF; DNA: TGTGCCAGTAACCCGGGACAGCTTAACTATGGCTACACCTTC